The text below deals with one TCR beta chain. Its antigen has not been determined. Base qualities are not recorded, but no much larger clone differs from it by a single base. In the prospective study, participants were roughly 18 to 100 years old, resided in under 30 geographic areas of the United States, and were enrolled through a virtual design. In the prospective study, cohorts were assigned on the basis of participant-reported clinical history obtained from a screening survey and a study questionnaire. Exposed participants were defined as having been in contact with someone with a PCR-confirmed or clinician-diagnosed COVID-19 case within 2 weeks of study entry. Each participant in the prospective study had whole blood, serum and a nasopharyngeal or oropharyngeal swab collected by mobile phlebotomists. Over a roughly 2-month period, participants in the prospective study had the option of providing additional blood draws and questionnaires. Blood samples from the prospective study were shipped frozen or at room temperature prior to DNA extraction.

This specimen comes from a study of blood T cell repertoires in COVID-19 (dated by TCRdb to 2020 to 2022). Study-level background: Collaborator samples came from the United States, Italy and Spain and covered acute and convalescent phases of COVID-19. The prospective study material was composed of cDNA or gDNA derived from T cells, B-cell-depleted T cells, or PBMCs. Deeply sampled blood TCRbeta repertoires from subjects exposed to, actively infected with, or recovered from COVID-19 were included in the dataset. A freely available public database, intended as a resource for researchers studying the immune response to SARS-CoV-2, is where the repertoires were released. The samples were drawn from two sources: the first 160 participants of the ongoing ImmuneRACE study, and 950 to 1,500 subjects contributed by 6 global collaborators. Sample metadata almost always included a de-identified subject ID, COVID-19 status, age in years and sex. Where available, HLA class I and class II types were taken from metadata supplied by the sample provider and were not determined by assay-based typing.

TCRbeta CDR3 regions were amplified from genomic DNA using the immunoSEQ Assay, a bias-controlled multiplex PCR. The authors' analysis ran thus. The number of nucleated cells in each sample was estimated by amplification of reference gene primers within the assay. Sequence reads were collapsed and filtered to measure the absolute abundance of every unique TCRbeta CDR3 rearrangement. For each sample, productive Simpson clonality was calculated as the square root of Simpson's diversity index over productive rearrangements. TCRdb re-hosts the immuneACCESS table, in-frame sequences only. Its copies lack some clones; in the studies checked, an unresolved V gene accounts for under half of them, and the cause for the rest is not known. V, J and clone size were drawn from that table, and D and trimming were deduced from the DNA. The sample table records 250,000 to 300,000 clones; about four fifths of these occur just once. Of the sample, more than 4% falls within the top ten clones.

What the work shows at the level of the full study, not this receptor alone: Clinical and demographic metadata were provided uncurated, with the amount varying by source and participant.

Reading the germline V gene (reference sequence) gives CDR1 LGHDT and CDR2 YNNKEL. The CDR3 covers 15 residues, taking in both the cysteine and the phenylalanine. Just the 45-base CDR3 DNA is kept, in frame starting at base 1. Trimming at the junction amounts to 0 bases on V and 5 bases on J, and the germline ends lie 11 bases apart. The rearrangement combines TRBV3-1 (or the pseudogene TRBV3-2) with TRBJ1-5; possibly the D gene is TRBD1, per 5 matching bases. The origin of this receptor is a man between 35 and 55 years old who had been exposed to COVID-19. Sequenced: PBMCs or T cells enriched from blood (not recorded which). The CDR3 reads CASSQERGVDQPQHF. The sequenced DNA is TGTGCCAGCAGCCAAGAACGGGGGGTTGATCAGCCCCAGCATTTT.